This entry describes one T cell receptor (beta chain). These data belong to a study of cytomegalovirus exposure and HLA in healthy donors. All donors participated as healthy donors of bone marrow. V was trimmed by 4 bases and J by 3 bases, leaving 16 bases between them. CDR1 is SGHDT, CDR2 YYEEEE, per germline. CDR3 length: 15 amino acids. In the PCR, 60 Vbeta and 13 Jbeta primers were used. Libraries were prepared by immunoSEQ multiplex PCR; TCRdb keeps only in-frame clonotypes and omits some of them. The sample lists some 150,000 clones; approximately 72% were seen once. V usage is TRBV5-6 and J usage is TRBJ1-2, with D perhaps matching TRBD1 (6 bases). This receptor was taken from a man aged 18-30 years in good health and CMV-seronegative. Sequences were obtained from PBMCs. Here the CDR3 reads CASSVYRVRHYGYTF. CDR3 DNA: TGTGCCAGCAGCGTTTACAGGGTGAGACACTATGGCTACACCTTC.